The 20 T cell receptor beta chains presented below share a single source sample, sequenced in a study of shared clonotypes between healthy human individuals. Produced via immunoSEQ multiplex PCR; TCRdb's table is partial and in-frame only. The profile covers 2 million to 2.5 million clones, with approximately 93% appearing a single time and under 0.45% taken by the ten largest. Material for sequencing was naive CD4+ T cells from PBMCs. Subset denoted: CD45RA+ positively selected. The origin of the receptors is a young man in good health. Some clones in this sample may be carry-over from other donors' samples.

The chain couples TRBV5-5 to TRBJ2-5, with D perhaps matching TRBD1 (6 bases). The CDR3 totals 14 residues. Trimming took off 7 bases at V and 5 bases at J, with 18 bases between the two ends. Germline V gene data show CDR1 as SGHKS and CDR2 as YYEKEE (reference sequence). CDR3 residues: CASETRAGVETQYF. CDR3 DNA: TGTGCCAGCGAAACCCGGGCAGGGGTCGAGACCCAGTACTTC.

In its sample, this clone was seen once. Additional DNA sequences in this sample encode the identical CDR3. V usage is TRBV28 and J usage is TRBJ2-1; D unresolved. Germline loops: CDR1 MDHEN, CDR2 SYDVKM. This CDR3 is 12 amino acids long. V was shortened by 5 bases and J by 9 bases, with 11 bases between the two germline ends. The CDR3 loop reads CASSLRVGEQFF. The CDR3 DNA sequence: TGTGCCAGCAGTCTCCGAGTGGGTGAGCAGTTCTTC.

V usage is TRBV27 and J usage is TRBJ1-1, with D tentatively TRBD1 (5 bases). The V end was cut by 6 bases, the J end by 1 base, with 12 bases between. The CDR3 consists of 14 residues. CDR1 is MNHEY and CDR2 is SMNVEV in the germline V gene (reference sequence). The CDR3 is CASRPGPTNTEAFF. The CDR3, as DNA: TGTGCCAGCAGACCGGGGCCGACGAACACTGAAGCTTTCTTT.

The chain couples TRBV7-2 to TRBJ2-2, with 7 bases identical to TRBD1. This CDR3 is built from 15 residues. Germline values: CDR1 SGHTA, CDR2 FQGNSA. The junction had 5 bases not matched to a gene; V was cut back by 1 base and J by 6 bases. The CDR3 sequence: CASSLGFRGPGELFF. CDR3 bases: TGTGCCAGCAGCTTAGGATTTAGGGGGCCCGGGGAGCTGTTTTTT.

The chain employs TRBV5-4 and TRBJ2-7, with D tentatively TRBD1 (5 bases). This CDR3 has 15 residues. V lost 3 bases and J 9 bases, leaving 22 bases between the germline ends. Germline V gene sequence: CDR1 SGHNT, CDR2 YYREEE (reference sequence). The CDR3 bases are TGTGCCAGCAGCTCGGGCGTAGAACAGGCCGTCGGGCAGTACTTC. This sequence encodes CASSSGVEQAVGQYF.

About this clone itself: The same CDR3 can be traced to other DNA sequences in this sample. This sequence joins TRBV28 and TRBJ2-7, with D hard to call. The CDR3 covers 14 residues. V was trimmed by 4 bases and J by 1 base, leaving 11 bases between them. CDR1 and CDR2 (germline): MDHEN, SYDVKM. For the CDR3, the DNA is TGTGCCAGCAGTTCCGGACGGAGATCCTACGAGCAGTACTTC. Translating gives CASSSGRRSYEQYF.

The chain links TRBV27 to TRBJ2-7; TRBD2 matches 13 bases. CDR3 size: 17 residues. V was pared by 6 bases and J by 3 bases, with 11 bases of the junction left unmatched. Germline CDR1 and CDR2: MNHEY and SMNVEV (reference sequence). The CDR3 DNA sequence: TGTGCCAGCAGCCCGAGAAGGACTAGCGGGAGTGGCTACGAGCAGTACTTC. It is translated as CASSPRRTSGSGYEQYF.

This chain connects TRBV28 to TRBJ2-3; D ambiguous. V was shortened by 7 bases and J by 4 bases, with 9 bases between the two germline ends. In germline, CDR1 is MDHEN, CDR2 SYDVKM. The CDR3 length is 12 residues. The CDR3 spells CASIGMADTQYF. In DNA form, the CDR3 reads TGTGCCAGCATTGGGATGGCAGATACGCAGTATTTT.

The V call is TRBV9, the J call TRBJ1-1, with a tentative D call TRBD1 (5 bases). Per germline, CDR1 SGDLS and CDR2 YYNGEE. The CDR3 runs to 14 residues. Trimming left V 0 bases short and J 6 bases short, with 12 bases between. The CDR3 protein is CASSVVERGAEAFF. DNA of the CDR3: TGTGCCAGCAGCGTAGTGGAACGGGGGGCTGAAGCTTTCTTT.

This clone is a singleton in its sample. This chain joins TRBV4-2 and TRBJ2-2; tentatively, D is TRBD2 (5 bases). CDR1 is LGHNA, CDR2 YNFKEQ, per germline. Trimming left V 0 bases short and J 8 bases short, with 25 bases between. This CDR3 spans 19 amino acids. The CDR3 nucleotides read TGTGCCAGCAGCCAAGAGAGAGGTCTAGCAGACATCGTACCGGGGGAGCTGTTTTTT. This sequence encodes CASSQERGLADIVPGELFF.

The chain recombines TRBV18 with TRBJ2-5; D gene ambiguous. V lost 3 bases and J lost 5, with 13 bases in between. The CDR3 totals 14 residues. In germline, CDR1 is KGHSH, CDR2 LQKENI. The CDR3 loop is CASSPTVTAETQYF. The CDR3 coding sequence is TGTGCCAGCTCACCTACGGTGACGGCGGAGACCCAGTACTTC.

The chain is built from TRBV9 and TRBJ2-3, with D possibly being TRBD2 (6 bases). V was trimmed by 4 bases and J by 2 bases, leaving 17 bases between them. The CDR3 consists of 16 residues. Germline CDR1 is SGDLS and CDR2 is YYNGEE. CDR3 bases: TGTGCCAGCAGCCCACGGGGGAAGGTTGACACAGATACGCAGTATTTT. It is translated as CASSPRGKVDTDTQYF.

This clone appeared a few times. V usage is TRBV5-1 and J usage is TRBJ1-2; maybe TRBD1 (5 bases). CDR1 and CDR2 (germline): SGHRS, YFSETQ. Between the trimmed V and J ends, which lost 0 bases and 7 bases, there was a span of 13 bases. The CDR3 runs 14 residues. The CDR3 reads CASSLAAGLGGYTF. The DNA of the CDR3 is TGCGCCAGCAGCTTGGCGGCAGGGTTGGGTGGCTACACCTTC.

Remarks on this clone: The identical CDR3 is also encoded by other nucleotide sequences in the sample. V usage is TRBV27 and J usage is TRBJ1-5, with no clear D. The CDR3 runs 13 residues. Trimming cost V 0 bases and J 2 bases, with 2 bases left between them. The germline CDR1 and CDR2 sequences are MNHEY and SMNVEV (reference sequence). CDR3 in amino acids: CASSLSRNQPQHF. DNA for the CDR3: TGTGCCAGCAGTTTATCTCGCAATCAGCCCCAGCATTTT.

The CDR3 coding sequence is TGTGCCAGCAGCCTGCGACTAGCGGGAGTCAATGAGCAGTTCTTC. This sequence encodes CASSLRLAGVNEQFF. V usage is TRBV14 and J usage is TRBJ2-1, with 12 bases matching TRBD2. V shed 4 bases, J shed 6 bases, and the junction held 4 bases outside the gene matches. The germline V gene has CDR1 SGHDN and CDR2 FVKESK. CDR3 length equals 15 residues.

The genes are TRBV27 and TRBJ1-2; no clear D. V dropped 5 bases and J dropped 5 bases, with 12 bases sitting between them. This CDR3 comprises 13 residues. CDR1 and CDR2 from the germline V gene are MNHEY and SMNVEV (reference sequence). The CDR3 DNA follows: TGTGCCAGCAGTCCTCCAACGGTATATGGCTACACCTTC. It is translated as CASSPPTVYGYTF.

V is TRBV5-1 and J is TRBJ2-3, with 8 nucleotides matching TRBD2. The germline gives CDR1 SGHRS, CDR2 YFSETQ. This CDR3 contains 16 residues. The V segment lost 4 bases and the J segment 7 bases; nucleotides outside the gene matches: 14. The CDR3 region has the DNA TGCGCCAGCAGCGCGGGACTAGGTAGGGAGATAAATACGCAGTATTTT. Protein product: CASSAGLGREINTQYF.

V and J are TRBV28 and TRBJ1-1, with D possibly matching TRBD1 (6 bases). This CDR3 has 15 residues. V shed 3 bases and J shed 11 bases, with 22 bases lying between them. Germline V gives CDR1 MDHEN, CDR2 SYDVKM. Here the CDR3 reads CASSLRGGPFLGAFF. The CDR3 nucleotides are TGTGCCAGCAGTTTGCGGGGGGGGCCTTTCCTGGGCGCTTTCTTT.

The gene calls are TRBV27 and TRBJ2-2; tentative D call: TRBD2 (5 bases). This CDR3 comprises 16 residues. V was clipped by 5 bases and J by 6 bases, with 19 bases between them. The germline gives CDR1 MNHEY, CDR2 SMNVEV (reference sequence). The CDR3 region is CASSPGLTSAAGELFF. As DNA, the CDR3 is TGTGCCAGCAGTCCCGGACTCACCTCGGCTGCCGGGGAGCTGTTTTTT.

V usage is TRBV5-1 and J usage is TRBJ2-1; no definite D call. The CDR3 has 16 residues. Germline-derived CDR1 and CDR2 are SGHRS and YFSETQ. The V end was cut by 1 base, the J end by 8 bases, with 19 bases between. The CDR3 sequence is CASSLIGLPLGDEQFF. The CDR3 coding sequence is TGCGCCAGCAGCTTGATCGGCCTACCTCTTGGCGATGAGCAGTTCTTC. Based on the CDR3 plus reference TRBV5-1 and TRBJ2-1, the full variable domain is KAGVTQTPRYLIKTRGQQVTLSCSPISGHRSVSWYQQTPGQGLQFLFEYFSETQRNKGNFPGRFSGRQFSNSRSEMNVSTLELGDSALYLCASSLIGLPLGDEQFFGPGTRLTVL.